This T cell receptor (beta chain) was sequenced for a study of cytomegalovirus exposure and HLA in healthy donors. Turning to the study itself: Among the 398 genotyped donors, over 70% were placed in the Caucasian-associated ancestry cluster. General observations from the study: In a later analysis, common viral pathogens appeared linked to several of the most significant clusters. Roughly uniform depth of sequencing across donors was assumed in presence/absence analyses.

On this clone: As yet, its antigen is unknown.

13 Jbeta primers and 60 Vbeta primers were used for the PCR. Using immunoSEQ multiplex PCR, the repertoire was profiled, and TCRdb retains in-frame clones only, with some absent. Among roughly 190,000 clones, 82% were seen once, and the ten largest hold around 1.7%. Deletions cut 2 bases from V and 3 bases from J, with 9 bases between. The CDR3 has 13 residues. Germline V lookup: CDR1 SGHRS, CDR2 YFSETQ. The rearrangement joins TRBV5-1 to TRBJ2-7, with TRBD2 as a possible D gene (5 bases). The TCR was taken from a woman in her late teens or twenties in good health and CMV-seronegative. The sequenced sample consisted of PBMCs. In nucleotides, the CDR3 is TGCGCCAGCAGCTTATGGGAGTTCTACGAGCAGTACTTC. As protein: CASSLWEFYEQYF.